The 9 T cell receptor beta chains below come from one sample, sequenced in a study of blood T cell repertoires in COVID-19. TCRdb's table, derived via immunoSEQ multiplex PCR, lists solely in-frame clones and lacks some. Of approximately 180,000 clones in the sample, 75% to 90% were seen once. The sequenced sample consisted of peripheral blood. These receptor sequences come from a woman in her forties with COVID-19, enrolled during active disease.

The chain has TRBV30 and TRBJ2-7; TRBD1 matches at 11 bases. CDR1 is GTSNPN, CDR2 SVGIG, per germline (reference sequence). This CDR3 has 14 amino acids. J lost 0 bases, V lost 4 bases, and 2 bases had no gene match. The CDR3 region has the DNA TGTGCCTGGATCGGACAGGGGGCCTCCTACGAGCAGTACTTC. It translates to CAWIGQGASYEQYF.

The chain is built from TRBV7-2 and TRBJ2-3; possibly TRBD1 for D (5 bases). Germline values: CDR1 SGHTA, CDR2 FQGNSA. CDR3 length equals 15 residues. The V end lost 4 bases, the J end lost 2 bases, and 13 bases lay between the germline ends. As DNA, the CDR3 is TGTGCCAGCAGCTCTAGGGGATCTGCCACAGATACGCAGTATTTT. Its translation is CASSSRGSATDTQYF.

The J gene is TRBJ2-5, the V gene TRBV5-4; 10 positions agree with TRBD2. The CDR3 is 15 residues long. V lost 3 bases, J lost 4 bases, and 6 bases stayed unmatched. Germline V gives CDR1 SGHNT, CDR2 YYREEE (reference sequence). CDR3 residues: CASSWLAGEGETQYF. The CDR3 DNA is TGTGCCAGCAGCTGGCTAGCGGGGGAGGGAGAGACCCAGTACTTC.

The chain recombines TRBV6-5 with TRBJ1-4; D not resolved. Germline V lookup: CDR1 MNHEY, CDR2 SVGAGI. Trimming took 5 bases from V and 0 from J, leaving 7 bases between them. The CDR3 covers 14 residues. CDR3 sequence: CASSPYATNEKLFF. The DNA for the CDR3 is TGTGCCAGCAGTCCGTATGCAACTAATGAAAAACTGTTTTTT.

The rearrangement uses TRBV4-2 and TRBJ2-7; 8 positions match TRBD2. Germline V lookup: CDR1 LGHNA, CDR2 YNFKEQ. This CDR3 has 15 residues. V was clipped by 2 bases and J by 4 bases; unmatched bases: 7. CDR3 protein: CASSQMAGGGYEQYF. The DNA of the CDR3 is TGTGCCAGCAGCCAAATGGCGGGAGGCGGGTACGAGCAGTACTTC.

CDR3 DNA sequence: TGTGCCAGCTCACCTCAGGGCCAGGGGACTGAAGCTTTCTTT. The encoded protein is CASSPQGQGTEAFF. V and J are TRBV18 and TRBJ1-1, with a tentative D call TRBD1 (6 bases). The V gene's germline CDR1 is KGHSH and CDR2 LQKENI. CDR3 length: 14 residues. The V gene lost 3 bases and the J gene lost 5 bases, with 13 bases spanning the gap.

This clone is a singleton in its sample. The chain carries TRBV24-1 and TRBJ2-1; 9 positions match TRBD2. Unmatched junction bases numbered 12, after V lost 9 bases and J lost 7 bases. The germline gives CDR1 KGHDR, CDR2 SFDVKD. CDR3 length: 15 residues. The CDR3 sequence: CATQGFLAGRNEQFF. The DNA of the CDR3 is TGTGCCACCCAGGGCTTTCTAGCGGGAAGAAATGAGCAGTTCTTC.

The chain carries TRBV28 and TRBJ1-2; TRBD1 matches at 7 bases. The J segment lost 4 bases and the V segment lost 6 bases, leaving 8 bases of the junction unmatched. Germline assignment: CDR1 MDHEN and CDR2 SYDVKM. The length of the CDR3 is 14 residues. CDR3 loop: CASRGGTERYGYTF. The CDR3 coding sequence is TGTGCCAGCAGGGGCGGGACAGAGCGCTATGGCTACACCTTC.

The chain combines TRBV6-5 with TRBJ2-3; weak D call: TRBD2 (6 bases). V lost 2 bases and J lost 6, with 15 bases in between. This CDR3 region has 15 residues. Germline CDR1 is MNHEY and CDR2 is SVGAGI. CDR3 protein: CASSYKDSRGDTQYF. The CDR3, as DNA: TGTGCCAGCAGTTACAAGGACTCCCGGGGGGATACGCAGTATTTT.